The 3 T cell receptor beta chains listed next were all sequenced from one sample in a study of blood T cell repertoires in COVID-19. Some clones are missing from TCRdb's copy, which holds only in-frame ones; the method was immunoSEQ multiplex PCR. Among some 45,000 clones listed, 91% were seen once. What was sequenced was peripheral blood. The origin of the receptors is a man aged 65 to 79 with active COVID-19.

This clone was detected only once. DNA for the CDR3: TGTGCCAGCTTGGGACTAGCGAGTAACACCGGGGAGCTGTTTTTT. This translates into CASLGLASNTGELFF. This chain uses TRBV2 with TRBJ2-2, with 10 bases fitting TRBD2. Trimming took 8 bases from V and 2 from J; bases not matched to a gene: 5. CDR1 and CDR2 (germline): SNHLY, FYNNEI. The CDR3 totals 15 residues.

This chain joins TRBV7-2 and TRBJ2-7; 11 positions agree with TRBD2. There are 15 residues in the CDR3. In germline, CDR1 is SGHTA, CDR2 FQGNSA. V gave up 3 bases and J gave up 7 bases; unmatched junction bases: 8. The CDR3 is CASSLSSGGPLEQYF. In DNA form, the CDR3 reads TGTGCCAGCAGCTTGTCTAGCGGGGGGCCTCTGGAGCAGTACTTC.

The chain carries TRBV7-9 and TRBJ2-5; 7 bases fit TRBD1. The trim removed 5 bases at V and 1 base at J, leaving 4 bases unmatched. The germline V gene has CDR1 SEHNR and CDR2 FQNEAQ (reference sequence). The CDR3 length is 14 residues. The CDR3 nucleotides read TGTGCCAGCAGCCCGAGGACAGGCCAAGAGACCCAGTACTTC. This translates into CASSPRTGQETQYF.